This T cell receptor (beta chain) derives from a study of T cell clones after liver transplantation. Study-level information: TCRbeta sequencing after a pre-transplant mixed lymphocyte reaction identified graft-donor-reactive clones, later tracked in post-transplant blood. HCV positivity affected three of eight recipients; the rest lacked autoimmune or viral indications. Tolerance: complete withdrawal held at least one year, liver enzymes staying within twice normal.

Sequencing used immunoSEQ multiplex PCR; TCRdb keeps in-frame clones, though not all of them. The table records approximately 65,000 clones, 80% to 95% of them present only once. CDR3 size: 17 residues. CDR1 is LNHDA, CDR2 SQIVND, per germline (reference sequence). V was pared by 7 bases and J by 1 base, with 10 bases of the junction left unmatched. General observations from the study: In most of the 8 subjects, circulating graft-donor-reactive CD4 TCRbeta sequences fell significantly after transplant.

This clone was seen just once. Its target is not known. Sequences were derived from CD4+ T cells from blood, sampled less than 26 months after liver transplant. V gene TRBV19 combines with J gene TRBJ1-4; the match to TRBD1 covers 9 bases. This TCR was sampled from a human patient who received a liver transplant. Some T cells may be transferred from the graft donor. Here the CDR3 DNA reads TGTGCCAGTACCTCCTTCCGGGACAGGGTAACTAATGAAAAACTGTTTTTT. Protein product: CASTSFRDRVTNEKLFF.